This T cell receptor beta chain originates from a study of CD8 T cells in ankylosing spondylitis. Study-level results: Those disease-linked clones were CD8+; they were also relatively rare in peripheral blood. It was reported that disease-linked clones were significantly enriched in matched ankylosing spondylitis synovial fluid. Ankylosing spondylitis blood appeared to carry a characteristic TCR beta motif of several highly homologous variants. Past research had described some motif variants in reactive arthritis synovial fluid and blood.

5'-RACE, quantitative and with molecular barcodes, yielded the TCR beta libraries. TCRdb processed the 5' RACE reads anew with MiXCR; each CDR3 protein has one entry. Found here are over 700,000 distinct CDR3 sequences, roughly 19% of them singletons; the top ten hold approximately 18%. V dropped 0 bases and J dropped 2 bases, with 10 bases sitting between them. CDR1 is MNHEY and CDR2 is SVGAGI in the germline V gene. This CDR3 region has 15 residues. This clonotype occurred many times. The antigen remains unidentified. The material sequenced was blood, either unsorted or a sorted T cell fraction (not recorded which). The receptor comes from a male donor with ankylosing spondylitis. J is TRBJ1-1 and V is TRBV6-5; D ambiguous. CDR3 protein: CASSYSLQPNTEAFF. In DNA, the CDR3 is TGTGCCAGCAGTTACTCACTTCAGCCCAACACTGAAGCTTTCTTT.